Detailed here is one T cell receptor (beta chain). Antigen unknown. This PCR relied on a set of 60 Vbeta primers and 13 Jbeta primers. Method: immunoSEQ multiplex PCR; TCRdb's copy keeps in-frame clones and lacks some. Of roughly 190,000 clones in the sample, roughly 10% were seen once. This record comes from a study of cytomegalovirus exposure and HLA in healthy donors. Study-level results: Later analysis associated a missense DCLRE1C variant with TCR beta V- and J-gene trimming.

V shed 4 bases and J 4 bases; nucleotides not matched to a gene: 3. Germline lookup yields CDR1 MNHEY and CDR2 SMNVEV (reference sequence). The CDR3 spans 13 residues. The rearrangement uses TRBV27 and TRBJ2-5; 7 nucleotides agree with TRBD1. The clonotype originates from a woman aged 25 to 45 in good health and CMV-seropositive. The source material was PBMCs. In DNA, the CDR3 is TGTGCCAGCAGTTCCCGACAGGGAGAGACCCAGTACTTC. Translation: CASSSRQGETQYF.